The clone carrying this T cell receptor beta chain came up once. Antigen: not known. The data belong to a study of T cell repertoires in cytomegalovirus infection. Turning to the study itself: Well-studied HLA-B-restricted epitopes and recently identified HLA-C-restricted epitopes of CMV were both used in the study. Through public TCR beta signatures, both CMV infection and matching HLA type were indicated. General observations from the study: Cumulative public TCR beta family frequency identified carriers of CMV plus the relevant HLA. HLA-C-restricted, CMV-specific TCR beta clonotypes were dominant ex vivo.

The CDR3 is 14 amino acids. Germline trimming cut 6 bases from V and 8 bases from J; bases unmatched to any gene: 10. Germline V gene sequence: CDR1 MDHEN, CDR2 SYDVKM. TCRdb re-called the reads with MiXCR, one entry per CDR3 protein. Counted here are 250,000 to 300,000 distinct CDR3 sequences, less than 25% occurring once; the ten biggest clones make up approximately 20%. The chain employs TRBV28 and TRBJ1-5; 7 bases are shared with TRBD1. This TCR came from a human donor in good health (CMV status not recorded). Some clones in this sample may be carry-over from other donors' samples. The sample consisted of cultured PBMCs, taken from culture after CMV antigen stimulation. The CDR3 DNA reads as TGTGCCAGCAGGACTCAGGAGGGGGCGAAGCCCCAGCATTTT. Protein sequence: CASRTQEGAKPQHF.